The T cell receptor (beta chain) described here comes from a study of blood T cell repertoires in COVID-19. Study at large: Researchers got acute and convalescent COVID-19 samples from the United States, Italy and Spain. Nucleic acid was either cDNA or gDNA, and it came from T cells, B-cell-depleted T cells, or PBMCs.

As handled by the study authors: Reference gene primers were amplified, and this amplification served to estimate nucleated cell counts. The table came from immunoSEQ multiplex PCR; TCRdb's copy has only in-frame clones and leaves some out. That table is the source of V, J and clone size, and D and trimming were worked out from the DNA. Of roughly 29,000 clones detected, 80% to 85% appear once; the ten largest clones hold approximately 10%. This CDR3 comprises 14 residues. V was clipped by 5 bases and J by 3 bases; unmatched bases: 5. CDR1 and CDR2 (germline): SGHAT, FQNNGV. This receptor was obtained from a man older than 75 with active COVID-19. Source material: peripheral blood. This chain connects TRBV11-2 to TRBJ1-2; 8 bases are shared with TRBD1. The CDR3 spells CASSTGQGYYGYTF. The CDR3 nucleotides read TGTGCCAGCAGCACCGGACAGGGTTACTATGGCTACACCTTC.